This is a list of T cell receptor beta chains from one sample in a study of blood T cell repertoires in COVID-19. Method: immunoSEQ multiplex PCR; TCRdb's copy keeps in-frame clones and lacks some. Of roughly 140,000 clones in the sample, about four fifths were seen once. Sequences were obtained from peripheral blood. The origin of the receptors is a man in his 70s with acute or convalescent COVID-19. Each CDR3 is given with its conserved first and last residue. The D gene is left open where the match is weak. Clone sizes are given selectively: once, few, many, or a class where the clone is expanded.

D gene,V gene,clone size,J gene,CDR3 DNA,CDR3 protein
TRBD2,TRBV2,-,TRBJ2-4,TGTGCCAGCAATGAGCAGCGGGGGGCGCAAAACATTCAGTACTTC,CASNEQRGAQNIQYF
TRBD1,TRBV4-1,few,TRBJ2-2,TGCGCCAGCAGCCAGGGACAGCACACCGGGGAGCTGTTTTTT,CASSQGQHTGELFF
TRBD1,TRBV28,-,TRBJ2-4,TGTGCCAGCAGGGGTGGGCCAGGGGGCCTAAGCATTCAGTACTTC,CASRGGPGGLSIQYF
TRBD2,TRBV4-1,few,TRBJ2-1,TGCGCCAGCAGCCGCACTTTGGCCGGGACTAGTACTGCCGAGCAGTTCTTC,CASSRTLAGTSTAEQFF
TRBD2,TRBV28,-,TRBJ2-7,TGTGCCAGCAGTTTACGGACTAGCGGCCCGAGAGAGCAGTACTTC,CASSLRTSGPREQYF
TRBD1,TRBV28,-,TRBJ1-2,TGTGCCAGCAGACCCGGGACAGGGGACTATGGCTACACCTTC,CASRPGTGDYGYTF
TRBD1,TRBV30,once,TRBJ1-1,TGTGCCTGGAGTGGGACAGGTCGCGAGACTGAAGCTTTCTTT,CAWSGTGRETEAFF
TRBD1,TRBV9,-,TRBJ1-2,TGTGCCAGCAGCTCAGATTTACAGGGGAATAACTATGGCTACACCTTC,CASSSDLQGNNYGYTF
TRBD1,TRBV5-4,-,TRBJ2-2,TGTGCCAGCAGCCGGACCGGGACAGCTTACACCGGGGAGCTGTTTTTT,CASSRTGTAYTGELFF
TRBD1,TRBV6-6,few,TRBJ1-1,TGTGCCAGCAGTTCGGCGGGGACAGGGATGGCCACTGAAGCTTTCTTT,CASSSAGTGMATEAFF
-,TRBV5-1,-,TRBJ2-3,TGCGCCAGCAGCGTGCGATTAAGCACAGATACGCAGTATTTT,CASSVRLSTDTQYF